This is a list of T cell receptor beta chains from one sample in a study of T-cell reconstitution after alpha-beta-depleted transplantation in children. TCRdb used MiXCR to reprocess the PCR reads, holding one entry per CDR3 protein. The profile shows 350,000 to 450,000 distinct CDR3 sequences, approximately 20% of them singletons. The sequencing used PBMCs from the stem cell graft donor, collected from the stem cell graft. These receptor sequences come from a human donor who donated a stem cell graft to a child with acute myeloid leukemia. The CDR3 runs from the conserved cysteine through the conserved F or W. The D gene is left open where the match is weak. Not all rows give a size; the values are once, few, many and, for expanded clones, a class.

DNA	CDR3	size	D	V	J
TGTGCCAGCAGTTCCAAAACAGGGTTTCTGGCAGATACGCAGTATTTT	CASSSKTGFLADTQYF	-	-	TRBV6-5	TRBJ2-3
TGCAGCGTTGATGGGGCAGGGGCAGTTTTGCAGTTCTTC	CSVDGAGAVLQFF	few	-	TRBV29-1	TRBJ2-1
TGCAGTGCCCCCCCTAGCAGCGCAGATACGCAGTATTTT	CSAPPSSADTQYF	-	-	TRBV20-1	TRBJ2-3
TGTGCCAGCAGAACCCTCAGGGAACAAGAGACCCAGTACTTC	CASRTLREQETQYF	-	-	TRBV7-9	TRBJ2-5
TGTGCCAGCGGACAGGGAGTCTGGGAGTACTTC	CASGQGVWEYF	few	TRBD1	TRBV7-9	TRBJ2-7
TGTGCCAGCAGCTTTCTACAGGGGTTTCAGTACAATGAGCAGTTCTTC	CASSFLQGFQYNEQFF	-	TRBD1	TRBV7-9	TRBJ2-1
TGTGCCAGCACCCCTTTGACAGGTGTTTACGAGCAGTACTTC	CASTPLTGVYEQYF	few	-	TRBV28	TRBJ2-7
TGTGCCAGCAGTGAAGCGGGGGGGACGGCTAGCACAGATACGCAGTATTTT	CASSEAGGTASTDTQYF	few	TRBD2	TRBV2	TRBJ2-3
TGTGGATGGCAGGGTAGCGGGAGGGACAACACCGGGGAGCTGTTTTTT	CGWQGSGRDNTGELFF	-	TRBD2	TRBV6-9	TRBJ2-2
TGTGCCAGCAGCTACCACCAGGGGAGCAATCAGCCCCAGCATTTT	CASSYHQGSNQPQHF	-	-	TRBV7-2	TRBJ1-5
TGCAGCGTTGGGCTAGCGGGAGGCGAGCAGTACTTC	CSVGLAGGEQYF	few	TRBD2	TRBV29-1	TRBJ2-7
TGCGCCAGCAGCTCCGGGACTAGCTCTTCCTACAATGAGCAGTTCTTC	CASSSGTSSSYNEQFF	few	TRBD2	TRBV5-1	TRBJ2-1
TGCAGTGCGCGATCCCACTATGGTCGGGAATTACAAGAGACCCAGTACTTC	CSARSHYGRELQETQYF	-	-	TRBV20-1	TRBJ2-5
TGCAGTGCACCCCGGGACAGGGTCAATGAGCAGTTCTTC	CSAPRDRVNEQFF	-	TRBD1	TRBV20-1	TRBJ2-1
TGTGCCAGCAGTGAAAACAAGGTACTTGGGGACACTGAAGCTTTCTTT	CASSENKVLGDTEAFF	-	-	TRBV25-1	TRBJ1-1
TGTGCCAGCAGTCCACCGGGACAGGGGAAACTGTTTTTT	CASSPPGQGKLFF	many	TRBD1	TRBV12-3/TRBV12-4	TRBJ1-4
TGTGCCACCAGTGATTCCCCAGGGGGACTCCAGTACTTC	CATSDSPGGLQYF	few	-	TRBV24-1	TRBJ2-7
TGCAGTGCTGGCGCTCCGACTAGTTCTCGTGAGCAGTACTTC	CSAGAPTSSREQYF	-	-	TRBV20-1	TRBJ2-7
TGCGCCAGCAGCCTGGCGGGGGGTAAGGTTCCTGGCGAGCAGTACTTC	CASSLAGGKVPGEQYF	-	TRBD2	TRBV5-1	TRBJ2-7
TGTGCCAGCAGTTTAGGAGACACTTACAATGAGCAGTTCTTC	CASSLGDTYNEQFF	many	-	TRBV12-3/TRBV12-4	TRBJ2-1
TGTGCCAGCAGCTTAGTAGGGGGAGGTAGCGAGCAGTACTTC	CASSLVGGGSEQYF	few	-	TRBV7-3	TRBJ2-7
TGTGCCAGTCACCCCACCGGACCGTTGAACACTGAAGCTTTCTTT	CASHPTGPLNTEAFF	-	-	TRBV27	TRBJ1-1
TGCGCCAGCAGCCCGTGGTCGGCTAGCACCCCGCCGGACGAGCAGTTCTTC	CASSPWSASTPPDEQFF	-	-	TRBV5-1	TRBJ2-1
TGCAGTGCCAGGCAGGGTGGGGGAGAGACCCAGTACTTC	CSARQGGGETQYF	-	-	TRBV20-1	TRBJ2-5
TGCGCCAGCAGTGAGGCAGGGGGGGACACTGAAGCTTTCTTT	CASSEAGGDTEAFF	few	TRBD1	TRBV10-2	TRBJ1-1
TGTGCCAGCAGTCCGTACCTAGAGACCCAGTACTTC	CASSPYLETQYF	few	-	TRBV6-1	TRBJ2-5
TGTGCCAGCAGCCGAACTAGTCCCCACTCCTACGAGCAGTACTTC	CASSRTSPHSYEQYF	-	-	TRBV6-1	TRBJ2-7
TGTGCCAGCGGCTCCGGGTCCTACGAGCAGTACTTC	CASGSGSYEQYF	many	-	TRBV28	TRBJ2-7
TGTGCCAGCAGGGGTTCACCTGGGGCCAACGTCCTGACTTTC	CASRGSPGANVLTF	-	-	TRBV2	TRBJ2-6
TGTGCCAGCAGCTTAGCGTACGGGGCCAAAAACATTCAGTACTTC	CASSLAYGAKNIQYF	many	-	TRBV7-2	TRBJ2-4
TGCAGTGCTACGGGACGCCGGGACATCCACGAGCAGTACTTC	CSATGRRDIHEQYF	few	-	TRBV20-1	TRBJ2-7
TGCAGCGTTGAAGTACCGGACAGGTCCACCTACGAGCAGTACTTC	CSVEVPDRSTYEQYF	many	TRBD1	TRBV29-1	TRBJ2-7
TGTGCCACCAGTGATTCTGCCTATCCCGGGACAGGGTACAGCGAGCAGTACTTC	CATSDSAYPGTGYSEQYF	many	TRBD1	TRBV24-1	TRBJ2-7
TGCGCCAGCAGTATACTAGTTCTGAACACCGGGGAGCTGTTTTTT	CASSILVLNTGELFF	-	-	TRBV4-1	TRBJ2-2
TGTGCCACCAGTGAGTACGGGATTCAGCCCCAGCATTTT	CATSEYGIQPQHF	-	-	TRBV24-1	TRBJ1-5
TGTGCCAGCAGCTCAGGGGACAGTCAAGTTCATAATTCACCCCTCCACTTT	CASSSGDSQVHNSPLHF	few	TRBD1	TRBV7-3	TRBJ1-6
TGTGCCAGCAGCCGCGGACAGCGCTCTGGGGCCAACGTCCTGACTTTC	CASSRGQRSGANVLTF	-	-	TRBV7-8	TRBJ2-6
TGTGCCAGCAAATCCGGGACCCGTGGGGGCGAGGATACGCAGTATTTT	CASKSGTRGGEDTQYF	few	-	TRBV28	TRBJ2-3
TGCGCCAGCAGCCAAGGAACTAGCGGGATCACCGGGGAGCTGTTTTTT	CASSQGTSGITGELFF	-	TRBD2	TRBV4-3	TRBJ2-2
TGTGCCAGCAGCCGCGCCGGGACAGGGAACGAGCAGTACTTC	CASSRAGTGNEQYF	once	TRBD1	TRBV7-8	TRBJ2-7
TGTGCCACCAGTGAGGGGACCGGGCGACTAGGGGACTACACCTTC	CATSEGTGRLGDYTF	few	-	TRBV24-1	TRBJ1-2
TGCGCCAGCAGCTTGGCGGGGACAGGGGCTGGAAACACCATATATTTT	CASSLAGTGAGNTIYF	-	TRBD1	TRBV5-1	TRBJ1-3
TGTGCCAGCAGCCGGACTAGCATAACAGATACGCAGTATTTT	CASSRTSITDTQYF	-	TRBD2	TRBV7-2	TRBJ2-3
TGTGCCAGCAGCCTCACAGGGTACGGCGAGCAGTACTTC	CASSLTGYGEQYF	-	-	TRBV7-6	TRBJ2-7
TGTGCCACCAGCAGAGATGCGGGCTACGAGCAGTACTTC	CATSRDAGYEQYF	-	-	TRBV15	TRBJ2-7
TGCAGCGTAGACGGGACAGTATTAGATGGTGCGGAGCAGTTCTTC	CSVDGTVLDGAEQFF	many	TRBD1	TRBV29-1	TRBJ2-1
TGCTTTGCTAGAGCGGGGCAGGAGACACGGGAGACCCAGTACTTC	CFARAGQETRETQYF	-	TRBD2	TRBV20-1	TRBJ2-5
TGCAGCGTTGTGGGAAGGTATCATAATGAGCAGTTCTTC	CSVVGRYHNEQFF	-	-	TRBV29-1	TRBJ2-1
TGTGCCAGCAGTGAAACTCAGGGCGCTTTCTTT	CASSETQGAFF	-	-	TRBV2	TRBJ1-1
TGTGCCACCAGCGATGAGGGGGGCGAGCAGTACTTC	CATSDEGGEQYF	few	-	TRBV15	TRBJ2-7
TGCAGTGCTAGTTATGACTTCAATGAGCAGTTCTTC	CSASYDFNEQFF	-	-	TRBV20-1	TRBJ2-1
TGTGCCAGCACCGCGGTTGGAGGGAACACCGGGGAGCTGTTTTTT	CASTAVGGNTGELFF	few	-	TRBV9	TRBJ2-2
TGTGCCAGCAGTTTGGGGCAGCGGGAGGGCCGTACAGATACGCAGTATTTT	CASSLGQREGRTDTQYF	-	TRBD2	TRBV12-3/TRBV12-4	TRBJ2-3
TGTGCCAGCAGCTTAATTCAGGGAGCCTCCTACAATGAGCAGTTCTTC	CASSLIQGASYNEQFF	many	-	TRBV7-2	TRBJ2-1
TGTGCCAGCAGTTTTCCTTTCGGGAACAATGAGCAGTTCTTC	CASSFPFGNNEQFF	-	-	TRBV7-2	TRBJ2-1
TGTGCCAGCAGTGACGGGACGAGGCCGGCTACGCAGTATTTT	CASSDGTRPATQYF	-	-	TRBV6-4	TRBJ2-3
TGTGCCAGCAGCTTAGCGGATGGGACACACGAGCAGTTCTTC	CASSLADGTHEQFF	-	-	TRBV7-9	TRBJ2-1
TGCAGCGTTGAAGAAGACAGGCCTGGCTCTGGAAACACCATATATTTT	CSVEEDRPGSGNTIYF	few	-	TRBV29-1	TRBJ1-3
TGTGCCACCCCCCAAGGTAGCGAGATATTTCCGGGCTCCTACAATGAGCAGTTCTTC	CATPQGSEIFPGSYNEQFF	few	-	TRBV24-1	TRBJ2-1